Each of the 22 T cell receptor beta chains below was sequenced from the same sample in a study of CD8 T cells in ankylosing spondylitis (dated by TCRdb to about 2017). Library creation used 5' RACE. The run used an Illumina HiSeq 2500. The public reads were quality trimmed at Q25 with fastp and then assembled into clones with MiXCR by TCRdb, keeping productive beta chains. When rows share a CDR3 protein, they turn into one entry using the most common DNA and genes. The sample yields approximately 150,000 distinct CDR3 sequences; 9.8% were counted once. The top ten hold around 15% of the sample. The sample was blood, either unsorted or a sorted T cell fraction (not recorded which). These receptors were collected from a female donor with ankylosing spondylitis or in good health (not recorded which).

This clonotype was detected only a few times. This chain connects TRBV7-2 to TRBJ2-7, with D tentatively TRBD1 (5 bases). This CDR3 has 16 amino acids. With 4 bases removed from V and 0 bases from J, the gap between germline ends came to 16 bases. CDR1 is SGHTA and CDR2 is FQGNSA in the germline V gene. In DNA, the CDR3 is TGTGCCAGCAGCTCTAGGGCGGCAGGGCTCTCCTACGAGCAGTACTTC. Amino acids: CASSSRAAGLSYEQYF.

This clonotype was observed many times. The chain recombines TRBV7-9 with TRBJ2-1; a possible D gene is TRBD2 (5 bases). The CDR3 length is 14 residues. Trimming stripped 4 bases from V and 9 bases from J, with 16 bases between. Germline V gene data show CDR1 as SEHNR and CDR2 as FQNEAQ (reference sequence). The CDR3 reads CASSSSGRASEQFF. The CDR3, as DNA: TGTGCCAGCAGCTCTTCGGGAAGGGCGAGTGAGCAGTTCTTC. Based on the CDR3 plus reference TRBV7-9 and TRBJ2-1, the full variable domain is DTGVSQNPRHKITKRGQNVTFRCDPISEHNRLYWYRQTLGQGPEFLTYFQNEAQLEKSRLLSDRFSAERPKGSFSTLEIQRTEQGDSAMYLCASSSSGRASEQFFGPGTRLTVL.

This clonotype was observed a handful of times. The CDR3 coding sequence is TGTGCCACGCTGCCTAGCGGGATACAAGAGACCCAGTACTTC. It translates to CATLPSGIQETQYF. The chain uses TRBV7-2 and TRBJ2-5, with TRBD2 matching 9 bases. CDR3 length: 14 residues. The trim removed 10 bases at V and 2 bases at J, leaving 8 bases unmatched. In germline, CDR1 is SGHTA, CDR2 FQGNSA.

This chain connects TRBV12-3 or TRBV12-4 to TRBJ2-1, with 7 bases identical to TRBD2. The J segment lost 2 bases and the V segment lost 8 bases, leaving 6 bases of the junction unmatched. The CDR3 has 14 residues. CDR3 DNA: TGTGCCAGCGCCCCCGGGGGGACCTACAATGAGCAGTTCTTC. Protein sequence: CASAPGGTYNEQFF.

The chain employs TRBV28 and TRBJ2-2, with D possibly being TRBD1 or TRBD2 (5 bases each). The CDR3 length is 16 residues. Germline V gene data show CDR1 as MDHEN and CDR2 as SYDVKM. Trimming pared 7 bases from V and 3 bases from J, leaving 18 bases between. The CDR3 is CASTFRGAEDTGELFF. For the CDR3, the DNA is TGTGCCAGCACCTTCCGGGGCGCCGAGGACACCGGGGAGCTGTTTTTT.

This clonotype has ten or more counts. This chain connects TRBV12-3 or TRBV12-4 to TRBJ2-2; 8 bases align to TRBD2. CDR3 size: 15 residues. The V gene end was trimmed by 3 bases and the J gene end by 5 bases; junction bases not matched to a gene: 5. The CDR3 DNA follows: TGTGCCAGCAGTTTCAGCGGGGGCTGGACCGGGGAGCTGTTTTTT. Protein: CASSFSGGWTGELFF.

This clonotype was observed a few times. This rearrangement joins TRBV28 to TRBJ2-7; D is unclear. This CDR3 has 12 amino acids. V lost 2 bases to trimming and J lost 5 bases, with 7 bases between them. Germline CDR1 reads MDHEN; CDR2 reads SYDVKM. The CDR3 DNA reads TGTGCCAGCAGTTTAGACGGTGACGAGCAGTACTTC. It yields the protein CASSLDGDEQYF.

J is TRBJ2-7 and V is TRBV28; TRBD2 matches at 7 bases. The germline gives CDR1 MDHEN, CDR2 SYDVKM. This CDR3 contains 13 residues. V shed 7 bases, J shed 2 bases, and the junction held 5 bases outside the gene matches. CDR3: CASIGGGPYEQYF. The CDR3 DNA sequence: TGTGCCAGCATTGGGGGGGGACCCTACGAGCAGTACTTC. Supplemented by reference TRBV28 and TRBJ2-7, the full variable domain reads DVKVTQSSRYLVKRTGEKVFLECVQDMDHENMFWYRQDPGLGLRLIYFSYDVKMKEKGDIPEGYSVSREKKERFSLILESASTNQTSMYLCASIGGGPYEQYFGPGTRLTVT.

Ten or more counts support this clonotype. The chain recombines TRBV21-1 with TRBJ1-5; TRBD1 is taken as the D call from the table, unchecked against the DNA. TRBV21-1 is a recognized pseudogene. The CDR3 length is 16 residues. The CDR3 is CASSKEQGRSNQPQHF. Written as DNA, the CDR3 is TGTGCCAGCAGCAAGGAACAGGGTCGTAGCAATCAGCCCCAGCATTTT.

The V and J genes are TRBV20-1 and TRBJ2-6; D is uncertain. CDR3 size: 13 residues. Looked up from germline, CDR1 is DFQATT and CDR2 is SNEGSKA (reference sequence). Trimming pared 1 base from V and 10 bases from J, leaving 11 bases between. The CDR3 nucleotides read TGCAGTGCTAGAGCGGGCCAGAGGAACGTCCTGACTTTC. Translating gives CSARAGQRNVLTF.

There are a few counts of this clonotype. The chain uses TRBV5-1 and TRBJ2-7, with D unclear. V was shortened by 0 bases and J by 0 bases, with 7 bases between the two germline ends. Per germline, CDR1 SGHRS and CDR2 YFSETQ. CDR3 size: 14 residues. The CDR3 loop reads CASSLAPGSYEQYF. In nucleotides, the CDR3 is TGCGCCAGCAGCTTGGCCCCGGGCTCCTACGAGCAGTACTTC.

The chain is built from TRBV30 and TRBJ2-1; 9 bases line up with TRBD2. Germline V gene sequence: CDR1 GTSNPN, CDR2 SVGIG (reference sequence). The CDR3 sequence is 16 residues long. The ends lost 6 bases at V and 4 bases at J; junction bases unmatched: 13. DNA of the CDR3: TGTGCCTGCTTACTAGCGGGCCCTTCCACTTACAATGAGCAGTTCTTC. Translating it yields CACLLAGPSTYNEQFF.

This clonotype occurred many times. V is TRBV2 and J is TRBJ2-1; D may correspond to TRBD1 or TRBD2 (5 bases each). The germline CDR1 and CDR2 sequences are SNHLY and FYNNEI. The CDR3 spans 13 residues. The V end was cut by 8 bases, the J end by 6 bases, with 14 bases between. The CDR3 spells CASGTRLTNEQFF. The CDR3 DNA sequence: TGTGCCAGCGGGACGAGACTCACCAATGAGCAGTTCTTC.

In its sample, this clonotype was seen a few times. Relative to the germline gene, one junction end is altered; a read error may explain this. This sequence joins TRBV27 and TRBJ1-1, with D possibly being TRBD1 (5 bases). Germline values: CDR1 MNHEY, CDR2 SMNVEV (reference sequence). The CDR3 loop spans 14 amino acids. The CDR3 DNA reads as TGTGCCAGCAGTTTGGGCCAGGGCAACAGTGAAGCTTTCTTT. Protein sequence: CASSLGQGNSEAFF.

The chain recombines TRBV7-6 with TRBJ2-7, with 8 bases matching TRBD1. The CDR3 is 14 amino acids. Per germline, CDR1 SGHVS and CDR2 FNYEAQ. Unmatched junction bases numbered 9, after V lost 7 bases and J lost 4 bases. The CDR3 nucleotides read TGTGCCAGCACCTTGGACAGGGTCGGATACGAGCAGTACTTC. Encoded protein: CASTLDRVGYEQYF.

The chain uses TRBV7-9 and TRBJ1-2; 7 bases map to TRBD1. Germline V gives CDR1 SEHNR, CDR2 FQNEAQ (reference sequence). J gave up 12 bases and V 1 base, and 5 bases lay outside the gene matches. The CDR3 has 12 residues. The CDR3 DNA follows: TGTGCCAGCAGCTTAGGCGGGACAGTAGACACCTTC. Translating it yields CASSLGGTVDTF.

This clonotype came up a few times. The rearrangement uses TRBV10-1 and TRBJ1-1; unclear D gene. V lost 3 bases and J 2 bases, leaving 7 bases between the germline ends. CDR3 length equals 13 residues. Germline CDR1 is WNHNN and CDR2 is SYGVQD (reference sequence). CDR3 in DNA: TGCGCCAGCAGTGATGTGAGTAACACTGAAGCTTTCTTT. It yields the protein CASSDVSNTEAFF.

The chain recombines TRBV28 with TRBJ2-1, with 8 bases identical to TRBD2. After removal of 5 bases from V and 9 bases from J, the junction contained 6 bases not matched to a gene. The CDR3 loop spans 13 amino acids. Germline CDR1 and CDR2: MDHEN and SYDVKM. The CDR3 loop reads CASSEAGVGEQFF. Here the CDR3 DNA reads TGTGCCAGCAGTGAAGCGGGAGTCGGTGAGCAGTTCTTC.

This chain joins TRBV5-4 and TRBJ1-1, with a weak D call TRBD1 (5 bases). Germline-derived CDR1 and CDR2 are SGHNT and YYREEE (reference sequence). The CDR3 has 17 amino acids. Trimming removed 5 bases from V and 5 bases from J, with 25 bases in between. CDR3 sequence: CASRSPSSKGLGTEAFF. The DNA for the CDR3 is TGTGCCAGCAGGTCCCCTTCAAGCAAGGGACTTGGGACTGAAGCTTTCTTT. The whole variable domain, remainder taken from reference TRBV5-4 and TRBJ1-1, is ETGVTQSPTHLIKTRGQQVTLRCSSQSGHNTVSWYQQALGQGPQFIFQYYREEENGRGNFPPRFSGLQFPNYSSELNVNALELDDSALYLCASRSPSSKGLGTEAFFGQGTRLTVV.

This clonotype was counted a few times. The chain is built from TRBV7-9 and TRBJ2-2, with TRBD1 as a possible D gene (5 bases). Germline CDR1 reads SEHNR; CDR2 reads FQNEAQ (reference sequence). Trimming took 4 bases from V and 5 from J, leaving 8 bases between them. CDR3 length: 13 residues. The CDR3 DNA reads TGTGCCAGCAGCTCGCAGGGTACCGGGGAGCTGTTTTTT. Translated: CASSSQGTGELFF.

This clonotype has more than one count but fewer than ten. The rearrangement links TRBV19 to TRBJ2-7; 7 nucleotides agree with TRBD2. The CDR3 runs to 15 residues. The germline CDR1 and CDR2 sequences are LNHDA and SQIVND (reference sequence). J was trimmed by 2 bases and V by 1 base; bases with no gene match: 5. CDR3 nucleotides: TGTGCCAGTAGTATAGCCCTGGGAGGGGCCTACGAGCAGTACTTC. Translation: CASSIALGGAYEQYF.

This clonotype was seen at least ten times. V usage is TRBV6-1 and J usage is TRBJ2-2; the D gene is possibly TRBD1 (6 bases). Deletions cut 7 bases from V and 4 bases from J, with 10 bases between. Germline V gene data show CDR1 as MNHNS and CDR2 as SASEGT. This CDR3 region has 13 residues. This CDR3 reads CASNRAPTGELFF. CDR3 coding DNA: TGTGCCAGCAACAGGGCCCCCACCGGGGAGCTGTTTTTT.